Below, one T cell receptor beta chain is given with its context. Here immunoSEQ multiplex PCR was the method, and the copy in TCRdb shows in-frame clones only, minus some. The sample records approximately 190,000 clones, 80% to 95% being singletons. This CDR3 has 13 amino acids. From germline, CDR1 is SQVTM and CDR2 ANQGSEA. J lost 3 bases, V lost 5 bases, and 3 bases had no gene match. The sample originates from a study of T cell responses to AZD1222 COVID-19 vaccine. The receptor was derived from an adult in good health. This specimen consisted of peripheral blood, obtained on day 0 of AZD1222 vaccination. The chain joins TRBV29-1 to TRBJ1-2, with TRBD1 matching 10 bases. The CDR3: CSVSDRGDYGYTF. In DNA form, the CDR3 reads TGCAGCGTTTCGGACAGGGGGGACTATGGCTACACCTTC.